The T cell receptor (beta chain) under discussion was sequenced for a study of Ad26.COV2.S vaccination and SARS-CoV-2 variants. Treatment: around 19 received Ad26.COV2.S at low or high dose, single or two shots; 5 received placebo; per-sample allocation not given. Day 63 after the first injection of vaccine or placebo was the sampling time. The CDR3 spans 14 residues. Germline assignment: CDR1 MGHRA and CDR2 YSYEKL. V gave up 4 bases and J gave up 5 bases; unmatched junction bases: 6. TCRdb's table, derived via immunoSEQ multiplex PCR, lists solely in-frame clones and lacks some. The sample lists about 320,000 clones, roughly 90% occurring once.

This clonotype originated in a person aged 18 to 65 who received the Ad26.COV2.S COVID-19 vaccine or a placebo. The sample was peripheral blood, taken in a trial of Ad26.COV2.S vaccine versus placebo. V and J are TRBV4-1 and TRBJ2-5; 8 nucleotides align to TRBD2. CDR3 loop: CASSPRGAGETQYF. The CDR3 bases are TGCGCCAGCAGCCCGCGGGGGGCCGGGGAGACCCAGTACTTC.